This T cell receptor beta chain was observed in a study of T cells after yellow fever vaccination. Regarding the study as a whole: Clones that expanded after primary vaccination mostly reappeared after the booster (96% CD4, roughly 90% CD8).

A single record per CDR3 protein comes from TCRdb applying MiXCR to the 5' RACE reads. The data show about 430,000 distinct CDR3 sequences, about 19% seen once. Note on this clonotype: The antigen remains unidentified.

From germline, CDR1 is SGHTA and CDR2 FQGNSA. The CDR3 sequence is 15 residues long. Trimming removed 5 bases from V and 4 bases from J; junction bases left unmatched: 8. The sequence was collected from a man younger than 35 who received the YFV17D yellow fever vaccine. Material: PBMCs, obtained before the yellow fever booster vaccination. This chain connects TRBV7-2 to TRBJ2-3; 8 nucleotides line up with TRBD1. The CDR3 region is CASSGPATGADTQYF. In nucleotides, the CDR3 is TGTGCCAGCAGCGGCCCAGCGACAGGGGCAGATACGCAGTATTTT.